This T cell receptor beta chain is from a study of read filtering for tumor transcriptome and immune sequencing (dated by TCRdb to the early 2020s). Background on the whole study: The cohort had 17 male and more than 11 female patients with a mean age of around 69 years, ranging from roughly 40 to 90. By revised international staging, 8 patients were R-ISS I, some 16 were R-ISS II and about seven were R-ISS III. After DNase treatment, whole-transcriptome libraries were prepared with the TruSeq RNA Access Library Prep Kit. Per sample, about 3.5 to 10.27 million TCR-region mapped reads were obtained with IR-seq, compared with only about 80 to 1273 with RNA-seq. Using the same bone marrow samples, the study ran both targeted immune repertoire sequencing and bulk whole-transcriptome sequencing and then compared the TCR repertoires from each method. A main aim was a read-filtering strategy for immune repertoire data, specifically whether clonotypes supported by a single read should be removed. What the study reported, not specific to this receptor: Clonotypes were captured by IR-seq at much higher depth and more reliably than by RNA-seq, and smaller IR-seq throughput was sufficient for identification of most shared clonotypes. The sorted CD138-negative fraction was a mixed bone marrow immune population, not purified T cells. In IR-seq, around four fifths of clonotypes but 3% to 4.5% of total reads were represented by single-read clonotypes, whereas in RNA-seq, about 75% of clonotypes and around 47% of reads were represented by single-read clonotypes. Removing single-read clonotypes increased the correlation between IR-seq and RNA-seq shared clonotype proportions.

TCR libraries were constructed from 350 to 400 ng RNA using the Immunoverse kit, and molecular barcoded adaptors covering alpha/delta and beta/gamma chains were employed. The same RNA used for transcriptome sequencing was used for TCR library preparation. Sequencing of the TCR libraries was done on an Illumina HiSeq 4000 with 2 x 150 cycles. The published analysis was carried out like this. Using MiXCR, which included quality filtering and error correction, TCR reads were aligned to human V, D, J and C references and then assembled into CDR3 clonotypes. The tcR package in R was used to analyze clonotype counts and gene usage diversity. Raw mapping reads were checked after the RNA-seq reads had been mapped by STAR aligner version 2.5.3a onto the human GRCh37 genome. To test the effect of sequencing depth on detected clonotypes, IR-seq fastq files were randomly downsampled using Seqtk 1.3. TCRdb trimmed public reads at Q25 via fastp, called clones via MiXCR and kept in-frame beta chains. Rows with one shared CDR3 protein collapse into an entry with the most common genes and DNA. These V and J calls derive from TCRdb rather than the authors' analysis. This sample has tens of thousands of distinct CDR3 sequences in its table, and about a fifth of those were observed once. Roughly 10% of the sample goes to the ten largest clones.

This clonotype was recorded at least ten times. Which antigen it targets is not known. The sample holds no much larger clone one base away, and base qualities are not on file. Bone marrow was sampled from every patient at the time of active disease. Ficoll-Hypaque density gradient centrifugation was used to isolate bone marrow mononuclear cells. CD138-negative cells were obtained by negative selection after labeling with CD138 magnetic microbeads on a MACS separator, removing myeloma plasma cells. Flow cytometry with CD138 antibodies on an Attune NxT was used to check how pure the isolated cells were. TRIzol reagent was used to extract total RNA, and a NanoDrop spectrophotometer was used to quantify the extracted RNA. Paired RNA-seq and IR-seq were performed on the CD138-negative bone marrow sample of each patient. CDR1 and CDR2, per the germline V gene, are SQVTM and ANQGSEA. From the cysteine up to the phenylalanine, the CDR3 has a length of 13 residues. The only DNA kept is the CDR3, 39 bases in frame from the first base. Between the V and J ends, shortened by 4 bases and 7 bases respectively, the junction contains 16 bases.

The sequenced sample consisted of a population of CD138-negative cells sorted from bone marrow. Reading the label with the study, this specimen's cell subset or site is: bone marrow mononuclear cells depleted of CD138+ plasma/myeloma cells by negative magnetic selection. This sequence was found in a donor aged 40 or older with multiple myeloma. The chain is assembled from TRBV29-1 and TRBJ1-2; TRBD1 is a possible D gene, resting on 6 matching bases. The DNA is TGCAGCGTTGTTCTGTTGGCAGGGGCTGGCTACACCTTC. Translated, this is CSVVLLAGAGYTF.